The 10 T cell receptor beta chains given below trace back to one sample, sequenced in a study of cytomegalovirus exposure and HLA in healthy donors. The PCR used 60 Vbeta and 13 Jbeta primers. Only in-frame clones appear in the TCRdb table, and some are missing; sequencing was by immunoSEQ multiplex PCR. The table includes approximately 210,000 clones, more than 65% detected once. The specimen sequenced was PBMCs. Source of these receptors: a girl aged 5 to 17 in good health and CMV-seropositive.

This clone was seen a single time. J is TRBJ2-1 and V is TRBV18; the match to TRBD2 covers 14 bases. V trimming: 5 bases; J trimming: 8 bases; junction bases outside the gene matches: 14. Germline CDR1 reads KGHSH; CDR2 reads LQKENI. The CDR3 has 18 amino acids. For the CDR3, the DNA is TGTGCCAGCTCAACCGGGACTAGCGGGGGAATCCTATCATATGAGCAGTTCTTC. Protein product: CASSTGTSGGILSYEQFF.

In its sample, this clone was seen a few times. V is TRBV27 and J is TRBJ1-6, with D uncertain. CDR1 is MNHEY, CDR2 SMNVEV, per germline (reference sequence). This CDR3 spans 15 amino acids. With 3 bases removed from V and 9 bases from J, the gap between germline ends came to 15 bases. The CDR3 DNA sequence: TGTGCCAGCAGTTTCGTAGGGCTACGGGGTTCACCCCTCCACTTT. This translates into CASSFVGLRGSPLHF.

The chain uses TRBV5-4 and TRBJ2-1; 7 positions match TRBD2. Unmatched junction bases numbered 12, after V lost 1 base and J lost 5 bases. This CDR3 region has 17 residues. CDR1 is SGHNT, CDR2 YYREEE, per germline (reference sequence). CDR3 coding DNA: TGTGCCAGCAGCTTGCCAGGACTAGGGGCCCGAGACAATGAGCAGTTCTTC. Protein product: CASSLPGLGARDNEQFF.

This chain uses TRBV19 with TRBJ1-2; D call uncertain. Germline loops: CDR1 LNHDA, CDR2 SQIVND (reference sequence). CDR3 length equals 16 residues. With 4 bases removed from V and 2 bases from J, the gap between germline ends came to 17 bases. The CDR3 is CASSTPRLTPNYGYTF. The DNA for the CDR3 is TGTGCCAGTAGTACCCCCCGACTGACTCCCAACTATGGCTACACCTTC.

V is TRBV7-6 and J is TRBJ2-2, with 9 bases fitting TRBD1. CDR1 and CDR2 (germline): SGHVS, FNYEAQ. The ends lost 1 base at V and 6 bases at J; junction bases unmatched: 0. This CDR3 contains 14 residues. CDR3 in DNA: TGTGCCAGCAGCTTAGGACAGGGGGCCGGGGAGCTGTTTTTT. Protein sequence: CASSLGQGAGELFF.

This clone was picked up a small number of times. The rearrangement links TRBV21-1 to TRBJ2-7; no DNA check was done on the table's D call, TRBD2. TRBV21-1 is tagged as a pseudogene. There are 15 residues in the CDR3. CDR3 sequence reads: CASSKGAGGTYEQYF. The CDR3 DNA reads TGTGCCAGCAGCAAAGGGGCGGGGGGTACCTACGAGCAGTACTTC.

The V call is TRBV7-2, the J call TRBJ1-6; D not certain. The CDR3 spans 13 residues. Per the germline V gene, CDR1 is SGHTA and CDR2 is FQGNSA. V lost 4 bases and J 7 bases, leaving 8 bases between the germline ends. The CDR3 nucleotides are TGTGCCAGCAGCTCCCAACAGAATTCACCCCTCCACTTT. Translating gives CASSSQQNSPLHF.

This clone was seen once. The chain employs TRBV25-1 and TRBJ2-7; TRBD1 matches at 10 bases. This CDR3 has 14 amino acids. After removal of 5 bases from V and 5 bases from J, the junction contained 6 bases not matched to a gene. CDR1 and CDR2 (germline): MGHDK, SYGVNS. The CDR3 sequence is CASSWGQGINEQYF. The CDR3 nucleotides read TGTGCCAGCAGTTGGGGACAGGGGATCAACGAGCAGTACTTC.

The DNA of the CDR3 is TGTGCCAGCAGCCGCGGACTAGCGGGGGGCGAGGATGAGCAGTTCTTC. Protein: CASSRGLAGGEDEQFF. V usage is TRBV5-8 and J usage is TRBJ2-1, with 14 nucleotides matching TRBD2. V lost 4 bases and J lost 8; bases outside the gene matches: 8. This CDR3 region has 16 residues. In germline, CDR1 is SGHTS, CDR2 YDEGEE.

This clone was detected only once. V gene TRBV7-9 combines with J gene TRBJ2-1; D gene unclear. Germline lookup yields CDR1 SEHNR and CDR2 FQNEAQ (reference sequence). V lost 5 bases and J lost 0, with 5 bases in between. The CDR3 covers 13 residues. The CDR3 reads CASSPVSYNEQFF. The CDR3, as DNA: TGTGCCAGCAGCCCCGTCTCCTACAATGAGCAGTTCTTC. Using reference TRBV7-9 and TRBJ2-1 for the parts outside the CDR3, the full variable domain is DTGVSQNPRHKITKRGQNVTFRCDPISEHNRLYWYRQTLGQGPEFLTYFQNEAQLEKSRLLSDRFSAERPKGSFSTLEIQRTEQGDSAMYLCASSPVSYNEQFFGPGTRLTVL.